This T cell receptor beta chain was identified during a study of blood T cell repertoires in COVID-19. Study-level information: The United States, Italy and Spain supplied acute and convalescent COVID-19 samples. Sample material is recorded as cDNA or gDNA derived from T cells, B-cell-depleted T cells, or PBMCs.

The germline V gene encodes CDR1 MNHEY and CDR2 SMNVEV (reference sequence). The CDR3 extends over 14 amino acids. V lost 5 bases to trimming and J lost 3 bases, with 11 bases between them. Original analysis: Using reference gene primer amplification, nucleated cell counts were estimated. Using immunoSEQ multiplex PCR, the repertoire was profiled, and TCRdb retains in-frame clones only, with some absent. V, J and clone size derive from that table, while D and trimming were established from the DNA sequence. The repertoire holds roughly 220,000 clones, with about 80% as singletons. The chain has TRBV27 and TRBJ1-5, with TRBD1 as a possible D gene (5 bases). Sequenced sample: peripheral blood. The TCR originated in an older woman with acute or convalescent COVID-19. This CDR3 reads CASSPDRFNQPQHF. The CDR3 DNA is TGTGCCAGCAGTCCAGACAGATTCAATCAGCCCCAGCATTTT.